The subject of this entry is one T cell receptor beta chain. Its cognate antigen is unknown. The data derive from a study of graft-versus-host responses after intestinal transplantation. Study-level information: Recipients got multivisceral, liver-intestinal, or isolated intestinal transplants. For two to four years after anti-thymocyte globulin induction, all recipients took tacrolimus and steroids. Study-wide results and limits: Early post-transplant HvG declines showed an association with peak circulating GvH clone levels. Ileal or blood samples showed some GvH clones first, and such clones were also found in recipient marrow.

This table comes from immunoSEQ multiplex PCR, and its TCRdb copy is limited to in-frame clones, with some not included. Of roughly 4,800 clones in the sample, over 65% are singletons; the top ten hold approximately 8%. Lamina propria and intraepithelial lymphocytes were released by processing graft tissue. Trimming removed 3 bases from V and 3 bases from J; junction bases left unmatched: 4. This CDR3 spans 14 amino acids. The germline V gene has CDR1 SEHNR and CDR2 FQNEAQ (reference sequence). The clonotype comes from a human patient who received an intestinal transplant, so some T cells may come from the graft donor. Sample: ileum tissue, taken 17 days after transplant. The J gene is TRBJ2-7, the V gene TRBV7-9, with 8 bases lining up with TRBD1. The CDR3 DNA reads TGTGCCAGCAGCTTGACAGGGGCCAACTACGAGCAGTACTTC. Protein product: CASSLTGANYEQYF.